This T cell receptor beta chain was documented in a study of cytomegalovirus exposure and HLA in healthy donors. Study-level information: Among the 300 to 450 genotyped donors, just over 80% were placed in the Caucasian-associated ancestry cluster. General observations from the study: It was reportedly the case that the classifier diagnosed cytomegalovirus status with high specificity and sensitivity. Common viral pathogens (according to a later analysis) appeared linked to several of the most significant clusters. A link between a missense DCLRE1C variant and TCR beta V- and J-gene trimming emerged from a later analysis.

The CDR3 is made up of 14 amino acids. Trimming cost V 8 bases and J 0 bases; bases outside gene matches: 6. The germline V gene has CDR1 MDHEN and CDR2 SYDVKM. 60 Vbeta and 13 Jbeta primers were used in PCR. Assay: immunoSEQ multiplex PCR; the TCRdb copy retains only in-frame clones and omits some. The sample holds over 100,000 clones, just under 75% seen once. This clone was seen only a few times. Its antigen is unidentified. The source of this sequence is a man aged 35-49 years in good health and CMV-seropositive. The sequenced sample consisted of PBMCs. The V gene is TRBV28, the J gene TRBJ1-1; 7 positions match TRBD1. CDR3 loop: CASRPGTVNTEAFF. CDR3 in DNA: TGTGCCAGCCGTCCCGGGACAGTGAACACTGAAGCTTTCTTT.